This paragraph reports one T cell receptor (beta chain). The antigen remains undetermined. This sample was included in a study of CXCR3-negative and CXCR3-positive naive CD8 T cells. Broader study findings: Naive subsets had comparable surface CD5; TCR strength was inferred from TRB CDR3 properties. TRB CDR3 hydrophobicity was greater in CXCR3-positive naive cells than in CXCR3-negative naive cells.

Via 5' RACE with UMI labels, TRB cDNA libraries were prepared. Using the 5' RACE reads, TCRdb records one entry per CDR3 protein without DNA. The listing records around 84,000 distinct CDR3 sequences. Sequenced: naive CXCR3+ CD8+ T cells from blood. Stated subset: CD45RO-CCR7+CD27+CD95- naive CD8+ T cells expressing CXCR3 (TNR3+). This TCR was recovered from a human donor in good health. Some clones in this sample may be carry-over from other donors' samples.

The CDR3 region is CATSGAEETQYF. The chain links TRBV5-1 to TRBJ2-5; absent DNA, TCRdb's TRBD2 call cannot be checked. Germline V gene data show CDR1 as SGHRS and CDR2 as YFSETQ. This CDR3 comprises 12 residues.